The rows below give T cell receptor beta chains drawn from one sample of a study of blood T cell repertoires in COVID-19. The assay was immunoSEQ multiplex PCR, and TCRdb's table has in-frame clones only and misses some. The sample contains some 400,000 clones, about 87% of which appear only once. The specimen sequenced was peripheral blood. These receptors came from a woman aged 25 to 39 with COVID-19, enrolled during active disease. The CDR3 runs from the conserved cysteine through the conserved F or W. The D gene is left open where the match is weak. Only part of the rows carry a size: once, few, many, or a class if the clone is expanded.

clone_size	v_call	d_call	j_call	cdr3_aa	cdr3_nt
NA	TRBV6-1	NA	TRBJ2-7	CASSEWAAEYEQYF	TGTGCCAGCAGTGAATGGGCAGCCGAGTACGAGCAGTACTTC
NA	TRBV16	TRBD1	TRBJ1-2	CASSQQGGANGYTF	TGTGCCAGCAGCCAACAAGGGGGCGCGAATGGCTACACCTTC
NA	TRBV12-3/TRBV12-4	NA	TRBJ2-4	CASRGGPNIQYF	TGTGCCAGCAGGGGGGGACCAAACATTCAGTACTTC
NA	TRBV7-9	NA	TRBJ2-2	CASSLVGGGTGELFF	TGTGCCAGCAGCTTAGTGGGAGGAGGTACCGGGGAGCTGTTTTTT
NA	TRBV30	TRBD1	TRBJ1-4	CAWHPGTGAEKLFF	TGTGCCTGGCATCCCGGGACAGGGGCTGAAAAACTGTTTTTT
NA	TRBV27	TRBD1	TRBJ1-6	CASSFGTGPVTPLHF	TGTGCCAGCAGTTTCGGGACAGGGCCGGTTACACCCCTCCACTTT
NA	TRBV5-8	NA	TRBJ1-2	CASTFHKNYGYTF	TGTGCCAGCACCTTTCACAAGAACTATGGCTACACCTTC
NA	TRBV27	NA	TRBJ2-1	CASSFRAANEQFF	TGTGCCAGCAGTTTCAGGGCGGCCAATGAGCAGTTCTTC
NA	TRBV19	TRBD2	TRBJ2-1	CASRMRGRTSGNYNEQFF	TGTGCCAGTAGGATGCGGGGTCGGACTAGCGGGAACTACAATGAGCAGTTCTTC
NA	TRBV9	TRBD2	TRBJ2-2	CASNSGLAGEGGTGELFF	TGTGCCAGCAACTCGGGACTAGCGGGAGAAGGAGGTACCGGGGAGCTGTTTTTT
NA	TRBV5-1	NA	TRBJ1-2	CASSSTGVLNYGYTF	TGCGCCAGCAGCTCTACAGGAGTCTTAAACTATGGCTACACCTTC
NA	TRBV4-2	TRBD2	TRBJ2-3	CASSRGAGEADTQYF	TGTGCCAGCAGCCGAGGAGCGGGAGAGGCAGATACGCAGTATTTT
once	TRBV18	NA	TRBJ2-1	CASSPPGAYNEQFF	TGTGCCAGCTCACCACCCGGAGCCTACAATGAGCAGTTCTTC
NA	TRBV25-1	NA	TRBJ2-5	CASSQREDQDETQYF	TGTGCCAGCAGCCAGAGGGAAGATCAGGATGAGACCCAGTACTTC
NA	TRBV24-1	TRBD2	TRBJ2-1	CATSPLAGGQSEQFF	TGTGCCACCAGTCCGCTGGCGGGAGGGCAGAGCGAGCAGTTCTTC
NA	TRBV19	TRBD1	TRBJ1-1	CASSPRTGANTEAFF	TGTGCCAGTAGTCCCCGGACAGGAGCGAACACTGAAGCTTTCTTT